These 20 T cell receptor beta chains were all obtained from the same sample, sequenced in a study of T-cell reconstitution after alpha-beta-depleted transplantation in children. Molecular barcoding with unique molecular identifiers was used for the TCRbeta library. MiXCR, applied by TCRdb to the PCR reads, yields one record per CDR3 protein. The table lists 280,000 or so distinct CDR3 sequences, approximately 10% of them singletons, with around 20% in the top ten. Sequenced here: peripheral blood, sampled 180 days after TCRalphabeta/CD19-depleted stem cell transplant. The receptors here all came from a male patient aged 2 to 10 who had a stem cell transplant for chronic granulomatous disease, so the T cells may come from the graft donor.

Many counts were recorded for this clonotype. The V call is TRBV7-2, the J call TRBJ1-4; D gene uncertain. Trimming pared 6 bases from V and 4 bases from J, leaving 12 bases between. The CDR3 contains 14 residues. Germline CDR1 is SGHTA and CDR2 is FQGNSA. The CDR3 DNA reads TGTGCCAGCAGATCCGGGTCCGATAATGAAAAACTGTTTTTT. Its protein is CASRSGSDNEKLFF.

This clonotype came up many times. The chain is built from TRBV29-1 and TRBJ2-4; no reliable D call. Germline CDR1 SQVTM, CDR2 ANQGSEA. The CDR3 is 13 residues long. Trimming removed 1 base at V and 2 bases at J, with 6 bases between. The CDR3: CSVEAGPKNIQYF. CDR3 nucleotide sequence: TGCAGCGTTGAAGCTGGTCCCAAAAACATTCAGTACTTC. The full variable domain, rest sourced from reference TRBV29-1 and TRBJ2-4, is SAVISQKPSRDICQRGTSLTIQCQVDSQVTMMFWYRQQPGQSLTLIATANQGSEATYESGFVIDKFPISRPNLTFSTLTVSNMSPEDSSIYLCSVEAGPKNIQYFGAGTRLSVL.

This clonotype was detected only once. This may be a read error: a much more frequent sequence differs by one nucleotide. The rearrangement links TRBV5-1 to TRBJ1-1; tentatively, D is TRBD1 (6 bases). CDR3 length equals 14 residues. V was pared by 0 bases and J by 7 bases, with 13 bases between. The germline V gene has CDR1 SGHRS and CDR2 YFSETQ. The CDR3 DNA reads as TGCGCCAGCAGCTTGGCCGGGGGGGGCCTTGAAGCTTTCTTT. Residues: CASSLAGGGLEAFF.

This clonotype was detected many times. In nucleotides, the CDR3 is TGTGCCAGCAGCCCAAGGGGACTCTACAATGAGCAGTTCTTC. This gives the protein CASSPRGLYNEQFF. The chain links TRBV7-3 to TRBJ2-1, with TRBD2 as a possible D gene (6 bases). Trimming removed 5 bases from V and 3 bases from J, with 11 bases in between. This CDR3 comprises 14 residues. CDR1 and CDR2 from the germline V gene are SGHTA and FQGTGA.

This clonotype has a count of ten or more. This sequence joins TRBV7-3 and TRBJ2-3, with 8 bases matching TRBD2. Germline V CDR1 and CDR2: SGHTA, FQGTGA. CDR3 length: 14 residues. The J segment lost 1 base and the V segment lost 5 bases, leaving 2 bases of the junction unmatched. CDR3: CASSQLAGTDTQYF. CDR3 coding DNA: TGTGCCAGCAGCCAACTAGCGGGCACAGATACGCAGTATTTT. The full variable domain, in which reference TRBV7-3 and TRBJ2-3 provide the parts outside the CDR3, is GAGVSQTPSNKVTEKGKYVELRCDPISGHTALYWYRQSLGQGPEFLIYFQGTGAADDSGLPNDRFFAVRPEGSVSTLKIQRTERGDSAVYLCASSQLAGTDTQYFGPGTRLTVL.

There are many counts of this clonotype. This chain joins TRBV27 and TRBJ2-1; D unclear. Trimming took off 3 bases at V and 9 bases at J, with 6 bases between the two ends. CDR3 length equals 11 residues. Per germline, CDR1 MNHEY and CDR2 SMNVEV (reference sequence). The CDR3 region is CASSFFGEQFF. CDR3 DNA sequence: TGTGCCAGCAGTTTTTTCGGTGAGCAGTTCTTC.

This clonotype was seen repeatedly, ten times or more. This chain links TRBV28 with TRBJ2-5, with D unresolved. This CDR3 has 15 residues. Germline V CDR1 and CDR2: MDHEN, SYDVKM. With 6 bases removed from V and 5 bases from J, the gap between germline ends came to 19 bases. CDR3 loop: CASSFKLKGCETQYF. Here the CDR3 DNA reads TGTGCCAGCAGCTTTAAATTGAAGGGCTGCGAGACCCAGTACTTC. Full variable domain (outside the CDR3, taken from reference TRBV28 and TRBJ2-5): DVKVTQSSRYLVKRTGEKVFLECVQDMDHENMFWYRQDPGLGLRLIYFSYDVKMKEKGDIPEGYSVSREKKERFSLILESASTNQTSMYLCASSFKLKGCETQYFGPGTRLLVL.

This clonotype was seen many times. The rearrangement joins TRBV18 to TRBJ2-3, with D unclear. CDR3 length: 13 amino acids. The germline CDR1 and CDR2 sequences are KGHSH and LQKENI. Trimming removed 0 bases at V and 4 bases at J, with 5 bases between. As DNA, the CDR3 is TGTGCCAGCTCACCACCGAATGCAGATACGCAGTATTTT. Translated, it gives CASSPPNADTQYF. Full variable domain (remainder filled in from reference TRBV18 and TRBJ2-3): NAGVMQNPRHLVRRRGQEARLRCSPMKGHSHVYWYRQLPEEGLKFMVYLQKENIIDESGMPKERFSAEFPKEGPSILRIQQVVRGDSAAYFCASSPPNADTQYFGPGTRLTVL.

This clonotype occurred many times. V usage is TRBV6-1 and J usage is TRBJ2-3, with D tentatively TRBD2 (6 bases). The CDR3 has 15 residues. Trimming stripped 0 bases from V and 5 bases from J, with 12 bases between. Germline values: CDR1 MNHNS, CDR2 SASEGT. Written as DNA, the CDR3 is TGTGCCAGCAGTGAAGCCCACTGGCGGGGAGATACGCAGTATTTT. Translating it yields CASSEAHWRGDTQYF.

About this clonotype itself: Since a much larger clone is just one base distant, this may be a read error. V and J are TRBV12-3 or TRBV12-4 and TRBJ2-5, with D tentatively TRBD2 (6 bases). CDR3 length equals 12 residues. The CDR3 nucleotides are TGTGCCAGCAGTTTTCCCCGGGAGACCCAGTCCTTC. Its protein is CASSFPRETQSF.

This clonotype appeared many times. The CDR3 region has the DNA TGTGCCAGCCGACCATGGGTGGGGTCCCACCAAGAGACCCAGTACTTC. It translates to CASRPWVGSHQETQYF. The chain employs TRBV11-2 and TRBJ2-5, with D uncertain. Germline loops: CDR1 SGHAT, CDR2 FQNNGV. This CDR3 is built from 16 residues. Trimming removed 8 bases from V and 0 bases from J, with 19 bases in between.

This clonotype was seen only a few times. This chain connects TRBV11-2 to TRBJ2-3; D gene unclear. Germline V gene sequence: CDR1 SGHAT, CDR2 FQNNGV. The germline V and J ends were trimmed by 4 bases and 0 bases, with 11 bases remaining between them. This CDR3 has 15 amino acids. The CDR3 DNA reads TGTGCCAGCAGCTATTACCGGGCGAGCACAGATACGCAGTATTTT. Protein product: CASSYYRASTDTQYF. Based on the CDR3 plus reference TRBV11-2 and TRBJ2-3, the full variable domain is EAGVAQSPRYKIIEKRQSVAFWCNPISGHATLYWYQQILGQGPKLLIQFQNNGVVDDSQLPKDRFSAERLKGVDSTLKIQPAKLEDSAVYLCASSYYRASTDTQYFGPGTRLTVL.

This clonotype has ten or more counts. J is TRBJ2-3 and V is TRBV5-6; D is uncertain. Germline values: CDR1 SGHDT, CDR2 YYEEEE. The CDR3 contains 15 residues. V was cut by 2 bases and J by 4 bases, with 14 bases left in between. The CDR3 sequence is CASSFVARRADTQYF. The CDR3 nucleotides are TGTGCCAGCAGCTTTGTTGCCCGGAGAGCAGATACGCAGTATTTT.

This clonotype showed up many times. This rearrangement joins TRBV10-2 to TRBJ2-7, with 10 bases that match TRBD2. From germline, CDR1 is WSHSY and CDR2 SAAADI. Germline trimming cut 8 bases from V and 2 bases from J; bases unmatched to any gene: 6. This CDR3 is 14 amino acids long. The CDR3 loop is CASVPGLATYEQYF. The CDR3 nucleotides read TGCGCCAGCGTGCCGGGACTAGCGACCTACGAGCAGTACTTC.

This chain connects TRBV28 to TRBJ2-2; TRBD2 might be the D (5 bases). Germline V lookup: CDR1 MDHEN, CDR2 SYDVKM. The CDR3 covers 15 residues. With 3 bases removed from V and 1 base from J, the gap between germline ends came to 9 bases. CDR3 DNA sequence: TGTGCCAGCAGTTTTATAGCGCTGAACACCGGGGAGCTGTTTTTT. It translates to CASSFIALNTGELFF.

This clonotype was counted at least ten times. The chain combines TRBV12-3 or TRBV12-4 with TRBJ2-3; a weak D match, TRBD1 (6 bases). This CDR3 is built from 13 residues. V dropped 8 bases and J dropped 4 bases, with 13 bases sitting between them. The CDR3 DNA reads TGTGCCAGCCTCCCTACAGGGCCAGATACGCAGTATTTT. Translation: CASLPTGPDTQYF.

This clonotype was detected a few times. The CDR3 reads CSAGTTDMHNEQFF. In DNA form, the CDR3 reads TGCAGTGCTGGGACGACTGACATGCACAATGAGCAGTTCTTC. V and J are TRBV20-1 and TRBJ2-1; tentatively, D is TRBD1 or TRBD2 (5 bases each). The length of the CDR3 is 14 residues. Germline CDR1 is DFQATT and CDR2 is SNEGSKA (reference sequence). V dropped 5 bases and J dropped 5 bases, with 16 bases sitting between them.

This clonotype was observed many times. This sequence joins TRBV7-2 and TRBJ2-1; no clear D gene. This CDR3 has 17 amino acids. Trimming took off 5 bases at V and 0 bases at J, with 17 bases between the two ends. Germline CDR1 SGHTA, CDR2 FQGNSA. The CDR3 DNA reads TGTGCCAGCAGCCTGTTGACACACCAAAGCTCCTACAATGAGCAGTTCTTC. Encoded protein: CASSLLTHQSSYNEQFF. The full variable domain, with the rest looked up from reference TRBV7-2 and TRBJ2-1, is GAGVSQSPSNKVTEKGKDVELRCDPISGHTALYWYRQSLGQGLEFLIYFQGNSAPDKSGLPSDRFSAERTGGSVSTLTIQRTQQEDSAVYLCASSLLTHQSSYNEQFFGPGTRLTVL.

This clonotype was seen at least ten times. The chain combines TRBV12-3 or TRBV12-4 with TRBJ2-2, with a weak D call TRBD2 (5 bases). The CDR3 length is 12 residues. The germline V and J ends were trimmed by 10 bases and 6 bases, with 12 bases remaining between them. The CDR3 is CATELGSGELFF. CDR3 coding DNA: TGTGCCACCGAACTAGGCTCCGGGGAGCTGTTTTTT.

This clonotype was detected many times. V gene TRBV3-1 combines with J gene TRBJ2-7, with 9 bases lining up with TRBD2. There are 13 residues in the CDR3. Germline-derived CDR1 and CDR2 are LGHDT and YNNKEL (reference sequence). Unmatched junction bases numbered 4, after V lost 8 bases and J lost 2 bases. The DNA for the CDR3 is TGTGCCAGCGAACTAGCGGGCACCTACGAGCAGTACTTC. Amino acid sequence: CASELAGTYEQYF.